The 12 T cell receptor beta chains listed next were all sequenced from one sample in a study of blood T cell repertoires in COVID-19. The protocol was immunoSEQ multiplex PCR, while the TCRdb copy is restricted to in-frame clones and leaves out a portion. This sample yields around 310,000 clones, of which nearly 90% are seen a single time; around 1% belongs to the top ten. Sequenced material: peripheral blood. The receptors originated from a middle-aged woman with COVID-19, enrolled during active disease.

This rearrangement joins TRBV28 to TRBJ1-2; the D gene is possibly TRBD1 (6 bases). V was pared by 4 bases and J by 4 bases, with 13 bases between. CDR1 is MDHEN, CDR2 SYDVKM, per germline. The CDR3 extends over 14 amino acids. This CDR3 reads CASSSLGAGYGYTF. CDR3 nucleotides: TGTGCCAGCAGTTCCCTGGGGGCGGGCTATGGCTACACCTTC.

The CDR3 bases are TGTGCCAGTAGCCCTCGGTTGGGGGCGGGGGACGAAAAACTGTTTTTT. Encoded protein: CASSPRLGAGDEKLFF. The chain joins TRBV19 to TRBJ1-4; tentatively, D is TRBD1 (6 bases). Germline CDR1 is LNHDA and CDR2 is SQIVND (reference sequence). The CDR3 is 16 amino acids. Trimming took 6 bases from V and 8 from J, leaving 22 bases between them. The whole variable domain, filled in from reference TRBV19 and TRBJ1-4, reads DGGITQSPKYLFRKEGQNVTLSCEQNLNHDAMYWYRQDPGQGLRLIYYSQIVNDFQKGDIAEGYSVSREKKESFPLTVTSAQKNPTAFYLCASSPRLGAGDEKLFFGSGTQLSVL.

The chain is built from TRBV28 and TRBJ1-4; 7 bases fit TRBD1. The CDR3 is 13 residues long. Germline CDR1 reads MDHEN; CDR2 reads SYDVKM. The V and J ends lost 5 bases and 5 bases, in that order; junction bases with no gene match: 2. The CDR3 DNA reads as TGTGCCAGCAGTAGACAGGGAAATGAAAAACTGTTTTTT. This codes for CASSRQGNEKLFF.

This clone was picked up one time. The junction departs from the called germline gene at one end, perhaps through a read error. The CDR3 sequence is CASSLGNRYGQYF. The CDR3 region has the DNA TGTGCCAGCAGCTTAGGGAACAGGTACGGGCAGTACTTC. This chain connects TRBV7-6 to TRBJ2-7; a weak D match, TRBD1 (5 bases). Germline V CDR1 and CDR2: SGHVS, FNYEAQ. This CDR3 is 13 amino acids long.

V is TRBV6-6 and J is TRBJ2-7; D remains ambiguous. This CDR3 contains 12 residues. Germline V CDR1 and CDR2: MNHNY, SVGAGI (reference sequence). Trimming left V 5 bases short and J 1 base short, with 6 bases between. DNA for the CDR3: TGTGCCAGCAGTGCTGCGTCCTACGAGCAGTACTTC. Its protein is CASSAASYEQYF.

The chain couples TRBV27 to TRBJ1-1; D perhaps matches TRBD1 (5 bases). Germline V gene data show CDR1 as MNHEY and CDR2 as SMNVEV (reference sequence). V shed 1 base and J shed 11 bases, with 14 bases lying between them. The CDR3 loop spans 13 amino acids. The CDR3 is CASSLYPGGVAFF. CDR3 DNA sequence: TGTGCCAGCAGTTTATACCCTGGGGGGGTGGCTTTCTTT.

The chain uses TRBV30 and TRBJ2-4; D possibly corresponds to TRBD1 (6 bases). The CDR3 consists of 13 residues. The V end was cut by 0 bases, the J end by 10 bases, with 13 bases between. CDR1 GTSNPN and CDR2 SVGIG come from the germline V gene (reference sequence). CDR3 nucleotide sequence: TGTGCCTGGAGTGTAGCAGGGGTGATAATTCAGTACTTC. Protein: CAWSVAGVIIQYF. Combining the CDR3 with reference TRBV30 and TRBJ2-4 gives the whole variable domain SQTIHQWPATLVQPVGSPLSLECTVEGTSNPNLYWYRQAAGRGLQLLFYSVGIGQISSEVPQNLSASRPQDRQFILSSKKLLLSDSGFYLCAWSVAGVIIQYFGAGTRLSVL.

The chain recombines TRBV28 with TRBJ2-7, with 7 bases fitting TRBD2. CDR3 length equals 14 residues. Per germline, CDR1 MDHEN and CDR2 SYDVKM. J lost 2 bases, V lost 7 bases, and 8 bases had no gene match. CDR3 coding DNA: TGTGCCAGCACCATCCCACTAGCGCCCTACGAGCAGTACTTC. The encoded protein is CASTIPLAPYEQYF.

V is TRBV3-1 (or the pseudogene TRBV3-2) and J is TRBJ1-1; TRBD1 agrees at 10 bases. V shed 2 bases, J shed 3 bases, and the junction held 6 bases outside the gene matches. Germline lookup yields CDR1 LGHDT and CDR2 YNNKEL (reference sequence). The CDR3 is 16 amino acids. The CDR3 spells CASSQLRDRGDTEAFF. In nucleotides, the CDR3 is TGTGCCAGCAGCCAATTGAGGGACAGGGGAGACACTGAAGCTTTCTTT.

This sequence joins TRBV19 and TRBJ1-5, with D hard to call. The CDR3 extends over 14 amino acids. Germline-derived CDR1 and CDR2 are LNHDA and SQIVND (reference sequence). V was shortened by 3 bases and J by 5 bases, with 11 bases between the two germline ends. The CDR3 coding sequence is TGTGCCAGTAGTATCGTGCCTCGAGATCAGCCCCAGCATTTT. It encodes CASSIVPRDQPQHF.

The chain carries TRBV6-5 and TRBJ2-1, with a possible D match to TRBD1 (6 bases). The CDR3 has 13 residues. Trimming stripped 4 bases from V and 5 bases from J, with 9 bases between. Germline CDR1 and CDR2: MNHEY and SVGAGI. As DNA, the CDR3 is TGTGCCAGCAGTTCCGGACAGAACAATGAGCAGTTCTTC. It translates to CASSSGQNNEQFF.

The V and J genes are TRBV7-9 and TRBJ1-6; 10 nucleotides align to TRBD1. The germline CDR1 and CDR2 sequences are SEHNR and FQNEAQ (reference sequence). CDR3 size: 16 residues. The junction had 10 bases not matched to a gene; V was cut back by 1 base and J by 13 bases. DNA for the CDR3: TGTGCCAGCAGCTTAGTTGCGGGACAGGGGACGGGTCCCCTCCACTTT. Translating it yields CASSLVAGQGTGPLHF.